The 12 T cell receptor beta chains presented below share a single source sample, sequenced in a study of blood T cell repertoires in COVID-19. Repertoires were generated with immunoSEQ multiplex PCR, while TCRdb's copy carries only in-frame clones and drops some. The table includes about half a million clones, approximately 91% detected once. The sequencing input was PBMCs or T cells enriched from blood (not recorded which). These receptors were collected from a woman aged 55-70 years who had recovered from COVID-19.

This clone appeared a single time. The gene calls are TRBV7-6 and TRBJ2-3, with 9 bases matching TRBD2. Germline V gene data show CDR1 as SGHVS and CDR2 as FNYEAQ. Trimming cost V 3 bases and J 4 bases; bases outside gene matches: 5. This CDR3 is built from 15 residues. CDR3 sequence: CASSFGTSSSDTQYF. Written as DNA, the CDR3 is TGTGCCAGCAGCTTTGGGACTAGCTCATCAGATACGCAGTATTTT.

The V call is TRBV11-2, the J call TRBJ2-1, with TRBD1 as a possible D gene (5 bases). The CDR3 sequence is 16 residues long. V lost 1 base, J lost 7 bases, and 17 bases lay in between. Germline V CDR1 and CDR2: SGHAT, FQNNGV. Here the CDR3 reads CASSLATGRLKNEQFF. In nucleotides, the CDR3 is TGTGCCAGCAGCTTAGCAACAGGACGGTTGAAGAATGAGCAGTTCTTC.

This clone showed up just once. The chain employs TRBV5-1 and TRBJ2-3; 9 bases are a match to TRBD1. The CDR3 loop spans 15 amino acids. CDR1 SGHRS and CDR2 YFSETQ come from the germline V gene. The V and J ends lost 4 bases and 7 bases, in that order; junction bases with no gene match: 10. For the CDR3, the DNA is TGCGCCAGCAGCAGCGCGGACAGGGGAAGTAATACGCAGTATTTT. Amino acids: CASSSADRGSNTQYF.

In regard to this clone: The conserved closing phenylalanine or tryptophan is absent in this CDR3, likely reflecting a read error. It is unclear where the CDR3 begins or ends on the DNA, so no DNA is shown, and the CDR3 is as TCRdb lists it. This chain uses TRBV5-6 with TRBJ1-1; the D call in the table, TRBD1, was not verified against the DNA. Germline V gene data show CDR1 as SGHDT and CDR2 as YYEEEE. The CDR3 has 12 residues if both end residues are counted. The CDR3 here is CASKFRDTNFEL.

The chain recombines TRBV30 with TRBJ2-3; D may be TRBD2 (5 bases). This CDR3 region has 13 residues. Trimming shortened V by 1 base and J by 4 bases, and 9 bases separated the two germline ends. Germline V lookup: CDR1 GTSNPN, CDR2 SVGIG (reference sequence). The CDR3 coding sequence is TGTGCCTGGAGTGGAGACTATGCAGATACGCAGTATTTT. This gives the protein CAWSGDYADTQYF.

This sequence joins TRBV3-1 (or the pseudogene TRBV3-2) and TRBJ1-6, with 7 bases fitting TRBD1. There are 13 residues in the CDR3. V shed 1 base, J shed 10 bases, and the junction held 1 base outside the gene matches. Germline values: CDR1 LGHDT, CDR2 YNNKEL (reference sequence). CDR3 DNA sequence: TGTGCCAGCAGCCAAGGGGACAGATCACCCCTCCACTTT. Amino acid sequence: CASSQGDRSPLHF.

The chain recombines TRBV25-1 with TRBJ1-4; possibly TRBD1 for D (5 bases). CDR3 size: 14 residues. CDR1 is MGHDK, CDR2 SYGVNS, per germline. The V end lost 5 bases, the J end lost 2 bases, and 9 bases lay between the germline ends. CDR3 amino acids: CASSSPGTNEKLFF. CDR3 DNA sequence: TGTGCCAGCAGTTCACCAGGGACTAATGAAAAACTGTTTTTT.

V gene TRBV2 combines with J gene TRBJ1-4; tentative D call: TRBD1 (6 bases). Between the trimmed V and J ends, which lost 6 bases and 2 bases, there was a span of 13 bases. The CDR3 has 15 residues. CDR1 is SNHLY and CDR2 is FYNNEI in the germline V gene. CDR3 region: CASSEQGFTNEKLFF. CDR3 sequence (DNA): TGTGCCAGCAGCGAACAGGGTTTCACTAATGAAAAACTGTTTTTT.

V and J are TRBV7-2 and TRBJ2-7; unclear D gene. Trimming shortened V by 5 bases and J by 2 bases, and 10 bases separated the two germline ends. The CDR3 has 13 residues. The germline CDR1 and CDR2 sequences are SGHTA and FQGNSA. DNA of the CDR3: TGTGCCAGCAGCCTAGTGGGCGCCTACGAGCAGTACGTC. Translated: CASSLVGAYEQYV.

The CDR3 is CASSPQGTRGNTIYF. The CDR3 DNA is TGCGCCAGCAGCCCTCAGGGGACCCGCGGAAACACCATATATTTT. The J gene is TRBJ1-3, the V gene TRBV4-1, with TRBD1 as a possible D gene (6 bases). Germline V CDR1 and CDR2: MGHRA, YSYEKL. Trimming took 4 bases from V and 4 from J, leaving 14 bases between them. The CDR3 has 15 residues.

The chain carries TRBV19 and TRBJ1-2, with unresolved D. Germline V gives CDR1 LNHDA, CDR2 SQIVND (reference sequence). The CDR3 sequence is 13 residues long. V was shortened by 3 bases and J by 0 bases, with 5 bases between the two germline ends. The CDR3 DNA follows: TGTGCCAGTAGTATCGACACTAACTATGGCTACACCTTC. It specifies CASSIDTNYGYTF.

This CDR3 is CASSYRGYNEQFF. The DNA for the CDR3 is TGTGCCAGCAGTTACAGGGGCTACAATGAGCAGTTCTTC. The chain couples TRBV6-5 to TRBJ2-1; D may be TRBD1 (5 bases). CDR3 length: 13 residues. Germline assignment: CDR1 MNHEY and CDR2 SVGAGI. Trimming removed 2 bases from V and 3 bases from J, with 5 bases in between.